A selection of T cell receptor beta chains follows, all from one sample in a study of cytomegalovirus exposure and HLA in healthy donors. The protocol was immunoSEQ multiplex PCR, while the TCRdb copy is restricted to in-frame clones and leaves out a portion. This table has 57,000 or so clones, around 75% appearing once. Source material: PBMCs. The receptors shown here come from a man aged 45-60 years in good health and CMV-seropositive. CDR3s include the opening cysteine and the closing phenylalanine or tryptophan. Fields, in order: clone size, V gene, J gene, D gene, CDR3 DNA, CDR3 protein. D genes are given only for firm matches. The listing skips clone size in some rows; elsewhere it reads once, few, many or a size class.

-,TRBV5-4,TRBJ2-5,-,TGTGCCAGCAGCTCCGCCGTTGGTCTACAAGAGACCCAGTACTTC,CASSSAVGLQETQYF
once,TRBV6-5,TRBJ1-1,-,TGTGCCAGCGGGGTCCGGTTAGGGGGGGGGACTGAAGCTTTCTTT,CASGVRLGGGTEAFF
-,TRBV29-1,TRBJ1-3,-,TGCAGCGTTGAGGGCCTCTCTGGAAACACCATATATTTT,CSVEGLSGNTIYF
-,TRBV5-4,TRBJ2-3,-,TGTGCCAGCAGCTCTAGACTTGTTTCCACGGATACGCAGTATTTT,CASSSRLVSTDTQYF
once,TRBV23-1,TRBJ2-2,-,TGCGCCAGCAGTCAAAGGACAGCTAGCACCGGGGAGCTGTTTTTT,CASSQRTASTGELFF
once,TRBV6-1,TRBJ1-2,-,TGTGCCAGCAGTCCCTTATCTGGCTACACCTTC,CASSPLSGYTF
few,TRBV11-2,TRBJ2-1,TRBD2,TGTGCCAGCAGCCATCCGGGGAGGGCCTCCTACAATGAGCAGTTCTTC,CASSHPGRASYNEQFF
-,TRBV5-1,TRBJ2-5,-,TGCGCCAGCAGCTTGGGAAGGGGGGGCGCGGAGACCCAGTACTTC,CASSLGRGGAETQYF
-,TRBV9,TRBJ2-5,TRBD1,TGTGCCAGCAGCGTAGCTAGACAGGGGTTAAGGAAAGAGACCCAGTACTTC,CASSVARQGLRKETQYF
-,TRBV5-5,TRBJ2-3,TRBD2,TGTGCCAGCAGCTTGGAAGATCTAGCGGGGGGGCCATTGGATACGCAGTATTTT,CASSLEDLAGGPLDTQYF
-,TRBV7-6,TRBJ2-7,-,TGTGCCAGCAGCTTAGGTGGCCAGGGTTTCTACGAGCAGTACTTC,CASSLGGQGFYEQYF
once,TRBV6-5,TRBJ1-1,-,TGTGCCAGCAGTTACTCGGTCGCGGGCGCAGAAGCTTTCTTT,CASSYSVAGAEAFF
-,TRBV27,TRBJ1-5,TRBD1,TGTGCCAGCAGTTTATCTGGAATCGGGACAGGGGGAGACAATCAGCCCCAGCATTTT,CASSLSGIGTGGDNQPQHF
few,TRBV19,TRBJ2-7,TRBD1,TGTGCCAGTAGTATAGCAGGGGGCTACGAGCAGTACTTC,CASSIAGGYEQYF
few,TRBV4-2,TRBJ1-5,-,TGTGCCAGCAGCCAAGATCTTTACTCTCAGGGCGGTCAGCCCCAGCATTTT,CASSQDLYSQGGQPQHF
-,TRBV6-5,TRBJ2-7,TRBD1,TGTGCCAGCAGAATTGACAGGGGGTCGCCTTACGAGCAGTACTTC,CASRIDRGSPYEQYF
-,TRBV30,TRBJ2-7,TRBD1,TGTGCCTCGGGACAGGACTACGAGCAGTACTTC,CASGQDYEQYF
few,TRBV6-9,TRBJ1-2,-,TGTGCCAGCAGTTACTCGAACTCAGGGCCCGGCTACACCTTC,CASSYSNSGPGYTF
-,TRBV19,TRBJ2-5,TRBD2,TGTGCCAGTAGTATAGGGGGGACTAGCCGAGAGACCCAGTACTTC,CASSIGGTSRETQYF
-,TRBV6-1,TRBJ1-5,-,TGTGCCAGCAGAGACAGTCCAAATCAGCCCCAGCATTTT,CASRDSPNQPQHF
-,TRBV25-1,TRBJ2-7,-,TGTGCCAGCAGTGAATACGGGGATACGCGGGAGCAGTACTTC,CASSEYGDTREQYF
-,TRBV5-1,TRBJ2-3,-,TGCGCCAGCAGCTTGGGGGGAGTGGGAGATACGCAGTATTTT,CASSLGGVGDTQYF
-,TRBV19,TRBJ2-7,-,TGTGCCAGTAGTATTTCCCCCCTCTACGAGCAGTACTTC,CASSISPLYEQYF
few,TRBV9,TRBJ2-7,TRBD1,TGTGCCAGCAGCGCGCATCGCACAGGGGAGCCCTACGAGCCGTACTTC,CASSAHRTGEPYEPYF
once,TRBV21-1,TRBJ2-5,-,TGTGCCAGCAGCATTAGGACTAGCGCGGAGACCCAGTACTTC,CASSIRTSAETQYF
-,TRBV28,TRBJ2-7,TRBD2,TGTGCCAGCAGTTTAAGCGGGAGTAGGAAAAACGAGCAGTACTTC,CASSLSGSRKNEQYF
-,TRBV25-1,TRBJ1-1,-,TGTGCCAGCAGTGCCGGGGGGTGGACTGAAGCTTTCTTT,CASSAGGWTEAFF
few,TRBV28,TRBJ1-5,TRBD1,TGTGCCAGCAGTTTATATGGGACAGGGAAACAGCCCCAGCATTTT,CASSLYGTGKQPQHF
-,TRBV7-9,TRBJ2-2,TRBD1,TGTTCCAGCAGTTCCGGGACAGCGAACACCGGGGAGCTGTTTTTT,CSSSSGTANTGELFF
-,TRBV4-3,TRBJ2-7,TRBD2,TGCGCCAGCAGCCAAGATCAGGCGGGGGGAGGACACGAGCAGTACTTC,CASSQDQAGGGHEQYF
-,TRBV10-1,TRBJ2-1,TRBD1,TGCGCCAGCAGTCCGGGACAGGGGGGTCCCGATGAGCAGTTCTTC,CASSPGQGGPDEQFF
-,TRBV7-7,TRBJ1-5,-,TGTGCTAGCAGCTTAATGGACAGACCTAGCAATCAGCCCCAGCATTTT,CASSLMDRPSNQPQHF
-,TRBV28,TRBJ1-2,-,TGTGCCAGCAGTTTTCCGGGGATGGGTGGCTACACCTTC,CASSFPGMGGYTF
-,TRBV7-6,TRBJ1-2,-,TGTGCCAGCAGCTTAGGATCGGGCCAGGGGACGGCCTATGGCTACACCTTC,CASSLGSGQGTAYGYTF
-,TRBV5-4,TRBJ2-7,TRBD1,TGTGCCAGCACCAGGGACAGGGATCCTTACGAGCAGTACTTC,CASTRDRDPYEQYF
few,TRBV10-1,TRBJ2-3,-,TGCGCCAGCAGTGAGTCGACCCGGGTGAATACGCAGTATTTT,CASSESTRVNTQYF
-,TRBV5-8,TRBJ1-4,-,TGTGCCAGCAGCTTGGGCCTGGACAGTGCAACTAATGAAAAACTGTTTTTT,CASSLGLDSATNEKLFF
-,TRBV27,TRBJ2-6,-,TGTGCCAGCAGCCGGTCCGGCTCTGGGGCCAACGTCCTGACTTTC,CASSRSGSGANVLTF
-,TRBV2,TRBJ2-7,TRBD2,TGTGCCAGCAGCCCAACTCGGGGGGAGAGGCTCGAGCAGTACTTC,CASSPTRGERLEQYF
-,TRBV6-6,TRBJ2-7,TRBD2,TGTGCCAGCAGTTACACGGCGGGAGGGTCCTACGAGCAGTACTTC,CASSYTAGGSYEQYF
-,TRBV6-6,TRBJ1-3,TRBD1,TGTGCCAGCAGTTACGGGACAGGGGGTGGAAACACCATATATTTT,CASSYGTGGGNTIYF
once,TRBV7-8,TRBJ1-2,TRBD1,TGTGCCAGCAGCGTACAGGGGTTCTATGGCTACACCTTC,CASSVQGFYGYTF
once,TRBV6-1,TRBJ1-4,TRBD1,TGTGCCAGCACTGAAGTGGGCCTACTGGGACAGGGGGTTCAGGAAAAACTGTTTTTT,CASTEVGLLGQGVQEKLFF
once,TRBV7-2,TRBJ2-5,-,TGTGCCAGCAGCCATCGGGTGGAGACCCAGTACTTC,CASSHRVETQYF
-,TRBV27,TRBJ1-2,-,TGTGCCAGCGCCTTTAGGGGGGGCCAGCTCTATGGCTACACCTTC,CASAFRGGQLYGYTF
-,TRBV19,TRBJ1-5,TRBD1,TGTGCCAGTAGTAGGGACAGGGACAATCAGCCCCAGCATTTT,CASSRDRDNQPQHF
-,TRBV19,TRBJ1-4,-,TGTGCCAGTCAAATTAAGGGGGGGCCGGCTAATGAAAAACTGTTTTTT,CASQIKGGPANEKLFF
-,TRBV5-8,TRBJ1-4,TRBD1,TGTGCCAGCAGCCCCCGGACAGGGAGGGAAAAACTGTTTTTT,CASSPRTGREKLFF
-,TRBV19,TRBJ2-3,TRBD2,TGTGCCACCTCCAGCGGGAGACCCCGCACAGATACGCAGTATTTT,CATSSGRPRTDTQYF
-,TRBV28,TRBJ2-5,TRBD1,TGTGCCAGCAGCTCCGGACAGGTGGAGCAGTACTTC,CASSSGQVEQYF
-,TRBV18,TRBJ1-6,-,TGTGCCAGCTCACCAAGCAGGCAGAATAATTCACCCCTCCACTTT,CASSPSRQNNSPLHF
once,TRBV6-5,TRBJ1-5,-,TGTGCCAGCAGTGATACCAACAGGCAGCCCCAGCATTTT,CASSDTNRQPQHF